Below are 32 T cell receptor beta chains sequenced from a single sample in a study of human CD8 memory T cell subsets. Generation of TCR beta libraries used UMI-labeled 5' RACE. TCRdb processed the 5' RACE reads again and assigns one entry to each CDR3 protein, with no DNA. The table for this sample gives 9,500 to 12,000 distinct CDR3 sequences. Sample: CD8+ T cells from PBMCs. The source of these receptors is a human donor in good health.

The V call is TRBV3-1, the J call TRBJ1-5. Germline V gene sequence: CDR1 LGHDT, CDR2 YNNKEL (reference sequence). The CDR3 length is 14 residues. CDR3 region: CASSQDIGNQPQHF. Full variable domain (rest looked up from reference TRBV3-1 and TRBJ1-5): DTAVSQTPKYLVTQMGNDKSIKCEQNLGHDTMYWYKQDSKKFLKIMFSYNNKELIINETVPNRFSPKSPDKAHLNLHINSLELGDSAVYFCASSQDIGNQPQHFGDGTRLSIL.

V gene TRBV2 combines with J gene TRBJ2-5. The germline V gene has CDR1 SNHLY and CDR2 FYNNEI. There are 14 residues in the CDR3. CDR3 residues: CASSARVQQETQYF.

V usage is TRBV7-6 and J usage is TRBJ1-4; checking the TCRdb D call of TRBD1 is not possible without DNA. The CDR3 runs 16 residues. In germline, CDR1 is SGHVS, CDR2 FNYEAQ. CDR3 in amino acids: CASSLIPTGRNEKLFF. Full variable domain (outside the CDR3, taken from reference TRBV7-6 and TRBJ1-4): GAGVSQSPRYKVTKRGQDVALRCDPISGHVSLYWYRQALGQGPEFLTYFNYEAQQDKSGLPNDRFSAERPEGSISTLTIQRTEQRDSAMYRCASSLIPTGRNEKLFFGSGTQLSVL.

The V and J genes are TRBV7-8 and TRBJ2-1; no DNA is available, so the TRBD2 call from TCRdb remains unchecked. CDR3 length: 15 residues. Germline V gene sequence: CDR1 SGHVS, CDR2 FQNEAQ. The chain's CDR3 is CASSHGTSGHNEQFF.

V is TRBV28 and J is TRBJ2-5; TCRdb gives TRBD1 as the D gene, but with no DNA this cannot be confirmed. CDR3 size: 17 residues. Germline assignment: CDR1 MDHEN and CDR2 SYDVKM. CDR3 residues: CATSLTGGTRLGETQYF.

CDR3 sequence: CATSELSNTGELFF. This sequence joins TRBV15 and TRBJ2-2. The germline V gene has CDR1 LNHNV and CDR2 YYDKDF (reference sequence). The CDR3 is 14 amino acids.

The gene calls are TRBV13 and TRBJ2-7. This CDR3 is built from 11 residues. Per the germline V gene, CDR1 is PRHDT and CDR2 is FYEKMQ (reference sequence). CDR3 in amino acids: CASSLGAEQYF.

This chain joins TRBV27 and TRBJ1-2. This CDR3 is built from 15 residues. The germline V gene encodes CDR1 MNHEY and CDR2 SMNVEV (reference sequence). The CDR3 here is CASSLGQTNLYGYTF.

V and J are TRBV7-9 and TRBJ2-1. Germline-derived CDR1 and CDR2 are SEHNR and FQNEAQ (reference sequence). The CDR3 has 14 residues. The CDR3 is CASSLWADYNEQFF.

The chain uses TRBV5-1 and TRBJ1-2. The CDR3 runs to 13 residues. Germline CDR1 is SGHRS and CDR2 is YFSETQ. CDR3 residues: CASSSAANYGYTF. Looking up the rest from reference TRBV5-1 and TRBJ1-2 gives the full variable domain: KAGVTQTPRYLIKTRGQQVTLSCSPISGHRSVSWYQQTPGQGLQFLFEYFSETQRNKGNFPGRFSGRQFSNSRSEMNVSTLELGDSALYLCASSSAANYGYTFGSGTRLTVV.

The V gene is TRBV29-1, the J gene TRBJ1-2; TCRdb's assignment of TRBD1 cannot be checked, as there is no DNA. The CDR3 is made up of 13 amino acids. The germline CDR1 and CDR2 sequences are SQVTM and ANQGSEA. CDR3 loop: CSAGKGTNYGYTF.

The chain is built from TRBV28 and TRBJ2-7; the TCRdb call, TRBD1, lacks DNA for checking. Germline CDR1 reads MDHEN; CDR2 reads SYDVKM. The length of the CDR3 is 15 residues. The CDR3 loop reads CASRTVRDRVYEQYF.

This chain links TRBV9 with TRBJ2-5. The CDR3 sequence is 13 residues long. Germline CDR1 reads SGDLS; CDR2 reads YYNGEE. CDR3 protein: CASSVVWGETQYF.

This clonotype is deemed medium-sized by its frequency. This rearrangement joins TRBV29-1 to TRBJ1-1; TCRdb returns TRBD1, unconfirmable since there is no DNA. Per germline, CDR1 SQVTM and CDR2 ANQGSEA. The CDR3 extends over 17 amino acids. The CDR3 protein is CSVEDLGRGAVYTEAFF.

The rearrangement uses TRBV29-1 and TRBJ2-1. Germline lookup yields CDR1 SQVTM and CDR2 ANQGSEA. This CDR3 region has 13 residues. CDR3 loop: CSGVLVSDYEQFF.

J is TRBJ2-1 and V is TRBV5-5; TCRdb lists TRBD2, though no DNA is available to test this call. The CDR3 consists of 14 residues. Looked up from germline, CDR1 is SGHKS and CDR2 is YYEKEE (reference sequence). Here the CDR3 reads CASSLGGRAHEQFF.

V and J are TRBV28 and TRBJ2-1; the TRBD1 assignment by TCRdb is unverifiable without DNA. The CDR3 runs to 14 residues. Germline V gives CDR1 MDHEN, CDR2 SYDVKM. The CDR3 reads CASSLGTGSNEQFF.

The chain joins TRBV24-1 to TRBJ2-3; without DNA, the TCRdb call of TRBD2 cannot be checked. This CDR3 region has 18 residues. Germline lookup yields CDR1 KGHDR and CDR2 SFDVKD. CDR3 region: CATSDTTGTSGPTDTQYF.

This sequence joins TRBV9 and TRBJ1-6; TCRdb gives TRBD1 as the D gene, but with no DNA this cannot be confirmed. This CDR3 region has 14 residues. In germline, CDR1 is SGDLS, CDR2 YYNGEE. CDR3 amino acids: CASSVTGRNSPLHF.

The rearrangement uses TRBV20-1 and TRBJ2-1; the TCRdb D gene call, TRBD1, has no DNA to confirm it. CDR3 length equals 16 residues. CDR1 is DFQATT, CDR2 SNEGSKA, per germline (reference sequence). The CDR3 region is CSAQGGQGLSYNEQFF.

This clonotype ranks as medium-sized in terms of frequency. V and J are TRBV2 and TRBJ1-4. The CDR3 is made up of 15 amino acids. Germline assignment: CDR1 SNHLY and CDR2 FYNNEI. The CDR3 is CASTPPAEENEKLFF.

CDR3 protein: CASSPTGEETQYF. V and J are TRBV12-3 or TRBV12-4 and TRBJ2-5; TCRdb's assignment of TRBD1 cannot be checked, as there is no DNA. CDR3 length: 13 amino acids.

This sequence joins TRBV7-6 and TRBJ2-5; there is no DNA to check the TCRdb D call of TRBD1. CDR1 and CDR2 (germline): SGHVS, FNYEAQ. There are 13 residues in the CDR3. The CDR3 loop is CASSLGGEETQYF. The entire variable domain, with the rest obtained from reference TRBV7-6 and TRBJ2-5, is as follows: GAGVSQSPRYKVTKRGQDVALRCDPISGHVSLYWYRQALGQGPEFLTYFNYEAQQDKSGLPNDRFSAERPEGSISTLTIQRTEQRDSAMYRCASSLGGEETQYFGPGTRLLVL.

This clonotype shows up as medium-sized by frequency. The chain is built from TRBV9 and TRBJ2-7; TCRdb returns TRBD1, unconfirmable since there is no DNA. The CDR3 runs to 13 residues. Looked up from germline, CDR1 is SGDLS and CDR2 is YYNGEE. The CDR3: CASSVGQGNAQYF.

The V and J genes are TRBV9 and TRBJ1-3; TCRdb names TRBD1, which stays unverified in the absence of DNA. The CDR3 covers 13 residues. Germline CDR1 is SGDLS and CDR2 is YYNGEE. Here the CDR3 reads CASTGDFGNTIYF.

V and J are TRBV7-9 and TRBJ2-1. Germline V lookup: CDR1 SEHNR, CDR2 FQNEAQ (reference sequence). This CDR3 spans 11 amino acids. This CDR3 reads CASSFEMGQFF.

The chain joins TRBV27 to TRBJ2-1; TCRdb selects TRBD2, and the lack of DNA leaves this call unchecked. Germline CDR1 reads MNHEY; CDR2 reads SMNVEV (reference sequence). CDR3 size: 16 residues. CDR3 region: CASSLRTSGGVNEQFF.

The rearrangement joins TRBV6-1 to TRBJ2-1; TCRdb's D call of TRBD1 is untestable without DNA. The CDR3 consists of 17 residues. The germline CDR1 and CDR2 sequences are MNHNS and SASEGT. The CDR3: CASSEWAADPTRNEQFF.

The chain has TRBV19 and TRBJ2-7; TCRdb's D call of TRBD2 is untestable without DNA. This CDR3 is 15 amino acids long. Germline V gene lookup returns CDR1 LNHDA and CDR2 SQIVND (reference sequence). The CDR3 loop is CASSIGLAGGSEQYF.

The rearrangement joins TRBV10-2 to TRBJ1-5; the D call from TCRdb, TRBD1, cannot be confirmed without DNA. The CDR3 covers 13 residues. CDR1 is WSHSY, CDR2 SAAADI, per germline. CDR3 loop: CASSEWGGQPQHF.

This sequence joins TRBV7-9 and TRBJ2-7; no DNA is available, so the TRBD1 call from TCRdb remains unchecked. Germline V gives CDR1 SEHNR, CDR2 FQNEAQ (reference sequence). The CDR3 spans 13 residues. The CDR3: CAEGGQSSYEQYF.

This chain connects TRBV7-9 to TRBJ2-7. From germline, CDR1 is SEHNR and CDR2 FQNEAQ (reference sequence). The CDR3 extends over 15 amino acids. CDR3 loop: CASSWMSGNSYEQYF. Filled out from reference TRBV7-9 and TRBJ2-7, the complete variable domain reads DTGVSQNPRHKITKRGQNVTFRCDPISEHNRLYWYRQTLGQGPEFLTYFQNEAQLEKSRLLSDRFSAERPKGSFSTLEIQRTEQGDSAMYLCASSWMSGNSYEQYFGPGTRLTVT.